The sequence of this T cell receptor beta chain was determined in a study of blood T cell repertoires in COVID-19. At the level of the study: PBMCs, B-cell-depleted T cells, or T cells were the source of the cDNA or gDNA that made up the material.

Per germline, CDR1 MNHEY and CDR2 SMNVEV (reference sequence). J lost 4 bases, V lost 3 bases, and 2 bases had no gene match. The CDR3 has 15 residues. How the authors handled the data: Estimates of nucleated cell counts were drawn from the amplification of reference gene primers. The table came from immunoSEQ multiplex PCR; TCRdb's copy has only in-frame clones and leaves some out. V and J calls and clone size come straight from that table; D and trimming were deduced from the DNA. There are 200,000 or so clones in the sample; roughly 79% occur only once, and 12% lies in the top ten. The sequenced material came from peripheral blood. V and J are TRBV27 and TRBJ1-6, with 8 bases aligning to TRBD1. The origin of this receptor is a woman over 75 with COVID-19, enrolled during active disease. The CDR3 DNA reads as TGTGCCAGCAGTTTCAGGACAGGGTATAATTCACCCCTCCACTTT. Residues: CASSFRTGYNSPLHF.